The T cell receptor beta chain described here comes from a study of CD8 T cells in ankylosing spondylitis. General study findings and limits: Past research had described some motif variants in reactive arthritis synovial fluid and blood. Ankylosing spondylitis blood appeared to be characterized by a TCR beta motif of under ten highly homologous variants. Reportedly, matched ankylosing spondylitis synovial fluid was significantly enriched for disease-linked clones.

For this clonotype: The antigen is unknown.

Preparation of TCR beta libraries was done by quantitative 5'-RACE with molecular barcodes. One entry per CDR3 protein results from TCRdb running MiXCR on the 5' RACE reads. Of around 280,000 distinct CDR3 sequences in the sample, 20% are singletons; the top ten hold about 8%. J gave up 1 base and V 5 bases, and 3 bases lay outside the gene matches. The V gene's germline CDR1 is MDHEN and CDR2 SYDVKM. The CDR3 has 15 residues. The rearrangement uses TRBV28 and TRBJ1-2, with 11 nucleotides matching TRBD1. The sequence was collected from a male donor with ankylosing spondylitis or in good health (not recorded which). Specimen: blood, either unsorted or a sorted T cell fraction (not recorded which). The DNA for the CDR3 is TGTGCCAGCAGTAGGGACAGGGGGGATAACTATGGCTACACCTTC. This translates into CASSRDRGDNYGYTF.